Each of the 14 T cell receptor beta chains below was sequenced from the same sample in a study of blood T cell repertoires in COVID-19. Sequencing was performed with immunoSEQ multiplex PCR; in TCRdb, only in-frame clones are kept and a portion is missing. The table includes roughly 200,000 clones, 80% to 90% detected once. Input material: peripheral blood. The receptors stem from a man aged 55 to 69 with acute or convalescent COVID-19.

There are a few counts of this clone. V usage is TRBV10-3 and J usage is TRBJ1-4, with a weak D call TRBD1 (6 bases). The CDR3 is made up of 15 amino acids. Trimming removed 3 bases from V and 10 bases from J, with 18 bases in between. Germline CDR1 ENHRY, CDR2 SYGVKD. The CDR3 region is CAISDLGGGEGKLFF. The CDR3 DNA reads TGTGCCATCAGTGATCTCGGGGGGGGCGAAGGAAAACTGTTTTTT.

The V call is TRBV9, the J call TRBJ2-7; 9 bases map to TRBD1. Germline CDR1 reads SGDLS; CDR2 reads YYNGEE. V was clipped by 0 bases and J by 1 base; unmatched bases: 2. The CDR3 has 15 amino acids. This chain's CDR3 is CASSVEGQGSYEQYF. The CDR3 nucleotides are TGTGCCAGCAGCGTAGAGGGACAGGGATCCTACGAGCAGTACTTC.

This clone was observed once. The rearrangement uses TRBV7-3 and TRBJ2-1, with TRBD1 as a possible D gene (5 bases). Germline values: CDR1 SGHTA, CDR2 FQGTGA. The length of the CDR3 is 15 residues. V gave up 2 bases and J gave up 0 bases, with 8 bases separating them. CDR3 nucleotide sequence: TGTGCCAGCAGCTTAGGGCAGGGCTCCTACAATGAGCAGTTCTTC. Protein: CASSLGQGSYNEQFF.

The V gene is TRBV2, the J gene TRBJ2-4, with a possible D match to TRBD2 (5 bases). The CDR3 covers 15 residues. Trimming took 3 bases from V and 3 from J, leaving 12 bases between them. Germline CDR1 and CDR2: SNHLY and FYNNEI. This chain's CDR3 is CASSESAGVKNIQYF. The CDR3 region has the DNA TGTGCCAGCAGTGAGTCAGCCGGGGTCAAAAACATTCAGTACTTC.

In DNA form, the CDR3 reads TGTGCCAGCAGTTCCGGGACAGGGGGGAACACTGAAGCTTTCTTT. Translated, it gives CASSSGTGGNTEAFF. The V gene is TRBV6-5, the J gene TRBJ1-1, with TRBD1 matching over 11 bases. The CDR3 has 15 amino acids. J was trimmed by 1 base and V by 4 bases; bases with no gene match: 2. Germline V gives CDR1 MNHEY, CDR2 SVGAGI.

This chain uses TRBV19 with TRBJ2-3, with 8 positions matching TRBD1. Germline V lookup: CDR1 LNHDA, CDR2 SQIVND (reference sequence). The J segment lost 7 bases and the V segment lost 3 bases, leaving 9 bases of the junction unmatched. The CDR3 runs to 15 residues. The CDR3 DNA follows: TGTGCCAGTAGTATTAGGCAGGGGGCGCCTCATACGCAGTATTTT. As protein: CASSIRQGAPHTQYF.

The J gene is TRBJ2-3, the V gene TRBV3-1 (or the pseudogene TRBV3-2); TRBD1 is a possible D gene (6 bases). Germline V gene sequence: CDR1 LGHDT, CDR2 YNNKEL (reference sequence). This CDR3 has 16 amino acids. The germline V and J ends were trimmed by 1 base and 0 bases, with 11 bases remaining between them. CDR3 nucleotide sequence: TGTGCCAGCAGCCAAGCCAGGGGCCCTAGCACAGATACGCAGTATTTT. It translates to CASSQARGPSTDTQYF.

The V call is TRBV2, the J call TRBJ2-7; possible D gene TRBD1, 7 bases. V lost 0 bases and J 3 bases, leaving 15 bases between the germline ends. The length of the CDR3 is 16 residues. CDR1 and CDR2 from the germline V gene are SNHLY and FYNNEI. The CDR3 region is CASSEAGAQGGYEQYF. CDR3 nucleotide sequence: TGTGCCAGCAGTGAAGCGGGGGCGCAGGGGGGCTACGAGCAGTACTTC.

This clone was seen more than once but under ten times. The J gene is TRBJ2-7, the V gene TRBV7-9, with 8 positions matching TRBD2. Looked up from germline, CDR1 is SEHNR and CDR2 is FQNEAQ (reference sequence). The CDR3 totals 14 residues. Unmatched junction bases numbered 8, after V lost 5 bases and J lost 5 bases. The CDR3 sequence: CASSGWGSGNEQYF. The CDR3 bases are TGTGCCAGCAGCGGTTGGGGTAGCGGGAACGAGCAGTACTTC. The variable domain in full, with the rest retrieved from reference TRBV7-9 and TRBJ2-7, is DTGVSQNPRHKITKRGQNVTFRCDPISEHNRLYWYRQTLGQGPEFLTYFQNEAQLEKSRLLSDRFSAERPKGSFSTLEIQRTEQGDSAMYLCASSGWGSGNEQYFGPGTRLTVT.

The chain employs TRBV4-2 and TRBJ1-6; TRBD1 matches 9 bases. Germline CDR1 LGHNA, CDR2 YNFKEQ. The CDR3 contains 23 residues. V gave up 0 bases and J gave up 7 bases; unmatched junction bases: 25. The CDR3 nucleotides are TGTGCCAGCAGCCAAGATGGGGTGTGGGACAGGGCCAACCACACTTACTCGAATTCACCCCTCCACTTT. Protein product: CASSQDGVWDRANHTYSNSPLHF.

V gene TRBV11-1 combines with J gene TRBJ2-4, with 11 bases fitting TRBD2. V lost 4 bases to trimming and J lost 6 bases; unmatched junction nucleotides: 5. The germline V gene has CDR1 SGHAT and CDR2 FQDESV (reference sequence). This CDR3 is 15 amino acids long. The CDR3 DNA reads as TGTGCCAGCAGCTACGGGACTAGCGGAGGAAACATTCAGTACTTC. It codes for CASSYGTSGGNIQYF. Using reference TRBV11-1 and TRBJ2-4 for the parts outside the CDR3, the full variable domain is EAEVAQSPRYKITEKSQAVAFWCDPISGHATLYWYRQILGQGPELLVQFQDESVVDDSQLPKDRFSAERLKGVDSTLKIQPAELGDSAMYLCASSYGTSGGNIQYFGAGTRLSVL.

CDR3 DNA: TGCGCCAGCAGCATACCAGGACAGGTCTTTGGCTACACCTTC. Translation: CASSIPGQVFGYTF. The rearrangement links TRBV5-1 to TRBJ1-2; 7 positions agree with TRBD1. This CDR3 is built from 14 residues. Germline V gene lookup returns CDR1 SGHRS and CDR2 YFSETQ. V shed 4 bases and J 7 bases; nucleotides not matched to a gene: 10.

The J gene is TRBJ2-7, the V gene TRBV4-1; no reliable D call. Between the trimmed V and J ends, which lost 4 bases and 0 bases, there was a span of 13 bases. Per germline, CDR1 MGHRA and CDR2 YSYEKL. The CDR3 is made up of 15 amino acids. The CDR3 is CASSPSLTHSYEQYF. The CDR3 DNA is TGCGCCAGCAGCCCCAGTTTGACACACTCCTACGAGCAGTACTTC.

The genes are TRBV29-1 and TRBJ2-7, with TRBD1 as a possible D gene (6 bases). The CDR3 loop spans 14 amino acids. Germline V gene lookup returns CDR1 SQVTM and CDR2 ANQGSEA. Trimming stripped 4 bases from V and 1 base from J, with 14 bases between. The CDR3 DNA follows: TGCAGCGTTGTGCTTGGACAGCGTTCCTACGAGCAGTACTTC. Residues: CSVVLGQRSYEQYF.